This T cell receptor (beta chain) is from a study of OX40 agonist ivuxolimab in advanced cancers. Study-wide results and caveats: Clonal expansion was seen in CD4+ and CD8+ blood T cells by week 6 at 0.1 to 3.0 mg/kg.

The method was immunoSEQ multiplex PCR; TCRdb's version includes in-frame clones alone and lacks a portion of them. Among roughly 60,000 clones listed, around 83% were seen once. The CDR3 has 15 residues. Germline-derived CDR1 and CDR2 are SGHTA and FQGNSA. V was clipped by 5 bases and J by 0 bases, with 10 bases between them. Notes on this clone: Its antigen is unknown.

Sequenced material: CD4+ or CD8+ T cells sorted from blood, taken in a trial of the OX40 agonist ivuxolimab. This clonotype was obtained from an adult with an advanced solid tumor such as melanoma, head and neck, liver or kidney cancer. The V and J genes are TRBV7-2 and TRBJ1-4, with D perhaps matching TRBD1 (5 bases). The CDR3 loop reads CASSLLTATNEKLFF. DNA for the CDR3: TGTGCCAGCAGCCTATTGACAGCAACTAATGAAAAACTGTTTTTT.